This TCR beta chain was recovered during a study of T cells in tumors after PD-1 blockade. The overall study: Treatment was either pembrolizumab 200 mg every 3 weeks or cemiplimab 350 mg every 2 weeks.

Concerning this clone itself: The antigen is not known.

The assay was immunoSEQ multiplex PCR, and TCRdb's table has in-frame clones only and misses some. Of around 45,000 clones detected, 75% to 85% appear once; the ten largest clones hold roughly a sixth. Tumor or blood genomic DNA was sequenced, with inputs of about 550 ng to 6,004 ng. Findings of the study overall: Peripheral recruitment is suggested, as some novel exhausted tumor clones were in pre-treatment blood.

CDR3 length: 15 amino acids. The V end was cut by 3 bases, the J end by 2 bases, with 8 bases between. Germline CDR1 SNHLY, CDR2 FYNNEI. This sample comprised PBMCs, obtained before anti-PD-1 treatment. This clonotype was obtained from a human donor with basal cell carcinoma. The chain joins TRBV2 to TRBJ2-6; D not resolved. The CDR3 sequence: CASSDRTTGANVLTF. The CDR3 DNA follows: TGTGCCAGCAGTGATAGGACGACTGGGGCCAACGTCCTGACTTTC.